Below are 6 T cell receptor beta chains sequenced from a single sample in a study of cytomegalovirus exposure and HLA in healthy donors. PCR amplification relied on 60 Vbeta primers (plus 13 Jbeta primers). The repertoire was sequenced with immunoSEQ multiplex PCR; TCRdb's copy has only in-frame clones and lacks some. The sample has around 130,000 clones; 75% to 85% are singletons. The specimen was PBMCs. The receptors come from a young woman in good health and CMV-seropositive.

The rearrangement joins TRBV4-1 to TRBJ2-7, with 9 bases lining up with TRBD1. Trimming at V came to 4 bases and at J to 6 bases, leaving 10 bases not matched to a gene. The CDR3 extends over 15 amino acids. CDR1 and CDR2 (germline): MGHRA, YSYEKL. The CDR3 DNA sequence: TGCGCCAGCAGCCGTACCCGAGGGACAGGGTCCGAGCAGTACTTC. Protein sequence: CASSRTRGTGSEQYF.

This chain connects TRBV7-8 to TRBJ1-1; D remains unclear. Trimming took off 1 base at V and 4 bases at J, with 10 bases between the two ends. CDR3 length: 14 amino acids. CDR1 is SGHVS and CDR2 is FQNEAQ in the germline V gene. CDR3 loop: CASSLVMAGTEAFF. The CDR3 coding sequence is TGTGCCAGCAGCTTAGTTATGGCGGGCACTGAAGCTTTCTTT.

V usage is TRBV10-1 and J usage is TRBJ2-7; no clear D gene. V lost 3 bases, J lost 1 base, and 10 bases lay in between. This CDR3 has 14 residues. Germline CDR1 and CDR2: WNHNN and SYGVQD (reference sequence). This chain's CDR3 is CASSDSPSSYEQYF. DNA for the CDR3: TGCGCCAGCAGTGATAGCCCGTCATCCTACGAGCAGTACTTC.

The CDR3 here is CASSTSEGQGVGGYTF. The CDR3, as DNA: TGTGCCAGCAGTACCAGTGAGGGACAGGGGGTCGGTGGCTACACCTTC. The chain couples TRBV25-1 to TRBJ1-2, with 11 bases fitting TRBD1. Looked up from germline, CDR1 is MGHDK and CDR2 is SYGVNS. This CDR3 comprises 16 residues. After removal of 5 bases from V and 7 bases from J, the junction contained 12 bases not matched to a gene.

The chain joins TRBV7-9 to TRBJ1-3; D might be TRBD1 (6 bases). From germline, CDR1 is SEHNR and CDR2 FQNEAQ (reference sequence). The CDR3 contains 16 residues. Trimming shortened V by 3 bases and J by 0 bases, and 12 bases separated the two germline ends. The CDR3 region is CASSLNGQSSGNTIYF. In DNA, the CDR3 is TGTGCCAGCAGCTTGAACGGACAGAGCTCTGGAAACACCATATATTTT.

The chain joins TRBV6-1 to TRBJ2-3; 9 bases line up with TRBD2. Losses at the gene ends were 0 bases for V and 1 base for J; bases not matched to a gene: 11. CDR1 is MNHNS and CDR2 is SASEGT in the germline V gene. The CDR3 covers 19 residues. CDR3 sequence: CASSEAERGAWPGTDTQYF. CDR3 in DNA: TGTGCCAGCAGTGAAGCCGAGCGGGGGGCATGGCCTGGCACAGATACGCAGTATTTT.